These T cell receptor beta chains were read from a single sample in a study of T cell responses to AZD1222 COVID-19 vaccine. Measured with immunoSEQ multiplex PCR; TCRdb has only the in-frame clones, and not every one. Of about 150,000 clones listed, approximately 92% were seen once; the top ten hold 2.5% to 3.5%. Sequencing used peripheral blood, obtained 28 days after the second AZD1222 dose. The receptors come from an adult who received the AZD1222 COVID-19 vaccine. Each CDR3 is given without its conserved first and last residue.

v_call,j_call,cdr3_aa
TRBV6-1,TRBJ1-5,ASSDGIGGNQPQH
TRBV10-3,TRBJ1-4,AISEPGGNEKLF
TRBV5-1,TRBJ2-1,ASSQPGQRNNEQF
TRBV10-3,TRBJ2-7,AISDRAGTVSYEQY
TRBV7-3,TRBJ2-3,ASSLFTSGAPGTQY
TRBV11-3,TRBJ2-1,ASSSGQSSYNEQF
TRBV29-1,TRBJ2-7,SVVRGSSHEQY
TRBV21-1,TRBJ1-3,ASSKFQSSGNTIY
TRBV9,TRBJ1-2,ASIDQDGGYT
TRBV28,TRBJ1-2,ASSSGYLYGYT
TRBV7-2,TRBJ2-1,ASSLASRTGEQF
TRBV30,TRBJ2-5,AWNLQGETQY
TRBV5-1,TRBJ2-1,ASSSGLDYNEQF
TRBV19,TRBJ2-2,ASSLVLMGTGELF
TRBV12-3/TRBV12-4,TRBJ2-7,ASRAGAYEQY
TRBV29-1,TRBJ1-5,SVVLTDSRLNQPQH
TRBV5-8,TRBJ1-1,ASSSKN
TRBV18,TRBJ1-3,ASSPSGSGNTIY
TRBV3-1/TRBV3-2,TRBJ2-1,ASSGYNEQF
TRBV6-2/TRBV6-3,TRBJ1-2,ASSSPDTWGYT
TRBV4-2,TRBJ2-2,ASSPLLAGAGELF
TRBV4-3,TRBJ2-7,ASSQVPAKGYEQY
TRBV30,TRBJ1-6,AWRQGPGDSPLH
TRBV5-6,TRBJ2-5,ASSPGQGHQETQY